These 9 T cell receptor beta chains originate from one sample sequenced in a study of blood T cell repertoires in COVID-19. Using immunoSEQ multiplex PCR, the repertoire was profiled, and TCRdb retains in-frame clones only, with some absent. The sample shows roughly 42,000 clones, 88% of them seen only once. The sample was peripheral blood. The origin of the receptors is a human donor in a cohort sampled during active COVID-19.

V is TRBV9 and J is TRBJ2-3; TRBD2 matches 13 bases. Trimming removed 0 bases from V and 8 bases from J; junction bases left unmatched: 3. The CDR3 is 15 amino acids. From germline, CDR1 is SGDLS and CDR2 YYNGEE. The CDR3 spells CASSVGTSGGGTQYF. In DNA, the CDR3 is TGTGCCAGCAGCGTAGGGACTAGCGGGGGTGGTACGCAGTATTTT.

This clone was seen only once. This chain joins TRBV28 and TRBJ1-3; no definite D call. V was pared by 5 bases and J by 9 bases, with 11 bases between. The CDR3 length is 12 residues. The V gene's germline CDR1 is MDHEN and CDR2 SYDVKM. The CDR3 is CASSPKRSTIYF. The CDR3 DNA sequence: TGTGCCAGCAGTCCTAAGCGTAGCACCATATATTTT.

Turning to this clone: Other nucleotide sequences in the sample specify the same CDR3. The chain joins TRBV11-2 to TRBJ2-3; D unresolved. Per the germline V gene, CDR1 is SGHAT and CDR2 is FQNNGV. V lost 7 bases to trimming and J lost 3 bases, with 8 bases between them. CDR3 length equals 12 residues. The DNA of the CDR3 is TGTGCCAGCACCCCGTCTACAGATACGCAGTATTTT. It translates to CASTPSTDTQYF.

The chain has TRBV2 and TRBJ2-2; TRBD2 is a possible D gene (6 bases). CDR3 length: 19 residues. Trimming stripped 5 bases from V and 5 bases from J, with 27 bases between. The germline gives CDR1 SNHLY, CDR2 FYNNEI. The CDR3 DNA follows: TGTGCCAGCAGTCGGGAGTCCATACCGACGGGCGACGGTACCGGGGAGCTGTTTTTT. The encoded protein is CASSRESIPTGDGTGELFF.

The table lists this clone with a few counts. V and J are TRBV5-6 and TRBJ1-5; 9 bases align to TRBD1. This CDR3 region has 17 residues. Unmatched junction bases numbered 11, after V lost 3 bases and J lost 4 bases. Per the germline V gene, CDR1 is SGHDT and CDR2 is YYEEEE. CDR3 residues: CASSWTGALRANQPQHF. The CDR3, as DNA: TGTGCCAGCAGCTGGACAGGGGCCCTCCGGGCGAATCAGCCCCAGCATTTT. The complete variable domain, with remaining parts taken from reference TRBV5-6 and TRBJ1-5, reads DAGVTQSPTHLIKTRGQQVTLRCSPKSGHDTVSWYQQALGQGPQFIFQYYEEEERQRGNFPDRFSGHQFPNYSSELNVNALLLGDSALYLCASSWTGALRANQPQHFGDGTRLSIL.

The chain joins TRBV9 to TRBJ1-4, with unresolved D. CDR1 is SGDLS, CDR2 YYNGEE, per germline. Trimming shortened V by 3 bases and J by 8 bases, and 17 bases separated the two germline ends. This CDR3 contains 15 residues. CDR3 DNA sequence: TGTGCCAGCAGCGCGACCGGGATCCAGAGGGAAAAACTGTTTTTT. Its protein product is CASSATGIQREKLFF.

The V gene is TRBV2, the J gene TRBJ1-1; D is undetermined. This CDR3 is built from 15 residues. Trimming took off 5 bases at V and 0 bases at J, with 13 bases between the two ends. Germline V gene lookup returns CDR1 SNHLY and CDR2 FYNNEI. CDR3 protein: CASSSEQFMNTEAFF. The CDR3 bases are TGTGCCAGCAGTTCGGAACAGTTCATGAACACTGAAGCTTTCTTT.

The chain uses TRBV7-9 and TRBJ1-4; D is possibly TRBD1 (5 bases). This CDR3 has 14 residues. Germline lookup yields CDR1 SEHNR and CDR2 FQNEAQ (reference sequence). Trimming removed 0 bases at V and 4 bases at J, with 6 bases between. CDR3 sequence: CASSLARDNEKLFF. The CDR3 DNA reads TGTGCCAGCAGCTTAGCCAGGGATAATGAAAAACTGTTTTTT. The full variable domain, its missing parts supplied by reference TRBV7-9 and TRBJ1-4, is DTGVSQNPRHKITKRGQNVTFRCDPISEHNRLYWYRQTLGQGPEFLTYFQNEAQLEKSRLLSDRFSAERPKGSFSTLEIQRTEQGDSAMYLCASSLARDNEKLFFGSGTQLSVL.

This sequence joins TRBV5-1 and TRBJ2-3; 8 bases line up with TRBD1. The CDR3 consists of 15 residues. CDR1 and CDR2 from the germline V gene are SGHRS and YFSETQ. Losses at the gene ends were 4 bases for V and 0 bases for J; bases not matched to a gene: 4. The CDR3 sequence is CASSRTGRSTDTQYF. DNA for the CDR3: TGCGCCAGCAGCCGGACAGGGCGAAGCACAGATACGCAGTATTTT.